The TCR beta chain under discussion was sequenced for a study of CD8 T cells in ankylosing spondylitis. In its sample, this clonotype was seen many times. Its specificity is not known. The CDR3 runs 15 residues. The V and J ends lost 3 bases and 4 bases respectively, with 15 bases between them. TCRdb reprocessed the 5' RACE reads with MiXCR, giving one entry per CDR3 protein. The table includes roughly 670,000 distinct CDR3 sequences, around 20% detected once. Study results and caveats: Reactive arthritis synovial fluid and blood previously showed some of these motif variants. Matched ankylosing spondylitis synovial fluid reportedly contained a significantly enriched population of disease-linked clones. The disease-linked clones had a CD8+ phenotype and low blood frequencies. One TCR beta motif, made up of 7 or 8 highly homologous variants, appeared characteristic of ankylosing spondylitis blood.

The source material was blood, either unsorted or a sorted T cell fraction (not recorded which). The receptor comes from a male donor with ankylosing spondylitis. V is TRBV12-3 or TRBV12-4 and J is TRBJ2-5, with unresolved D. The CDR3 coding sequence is TGTGCCAGCAGTTTCCTGACGGCCTTGGGAGAGACCCAGTACTTC. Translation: CASSFLTALGETQYF.